Shown below are 14 T cell receptor beta chains from a single sample sequenced in a study of monozygotic twins with inflammatory bowel disease. Following a re-call of the 5' RACE reads, TCRdb has one entry per CDR3 protein and lacks DNA. In total, the table holds some 400,000 distinct CDR3 sequences. Sequencing was carried out using blood. The source is a human donor with ulcerative colitis or Crohn's disease, or a healthy co-twin of an affected twin (not recorded which).

This chain joins TRBV5-5 and TRBJ2-1; TCRdb picks TRBD2, but there is no DNA to check that call. The CDR3 consists of 16 residues. CDR1 is SGHKS, CDR2 YYEKEE, per germline (reference sequence). CDR3 sequence reads: CASSLVAHGAINEQFF.

The chain uses TRBV5-1 and TRBJ2-1; TCRdb names TRBD2, which stays unverified in the absence of DNA. Germline V gene lookup returns CDR1 SGHRS and CDR2 YFSETQ. The CDR3 spans 15 residues. The CDR3 loop reads CASSFRQGPNNEQFF.

This chain links TRBV20-1 with TRBJ2-3; TCRdb designates TRBD2, a call that cannot be tested without DNA. CDR1 is DFQATT, CDR2 SNEGSKA, per germline (reference sequence). This CDR3 has 16 amino acids. CDR3 region: CSARDLLAGGTDTQYF.

The rearrangement links TRBV7-2 to TRBJ1-2; there is no DNA to check the TCRdb D call of TRBD1. The germline CDR1 and CDR2 sequences are SGHTA and FQGNSA. The length of the CDR3 is 15 residues. CDR3 region: CASSFDRGPNYGYTF.

V gene TRBV7-2 combines with J gene TRBJ2-5; as DNA is missing, the TRBD2 call by TCRdb cannot be tested. The germline V gene has CDR1 SGHTA and CDR2 FQGNSA. This CDR3 is 17 amino acids long. The CDR3 region is CASSLAGTSGGQETQYF.

The V call is TRBV20-1, the J call TRBJ2-1; TCRdb picks TRBD1, but there is no DNA to check that call. The germline gives CDR1 DFQATT, CDR2 SNEGSKA (reference sequence). The CDR3 is made up of 13 amino acids. CDR3 residues: CSATNPQRGRRFF.

V usage is TRBV30 and J usage is TRBJ2-1; the TCRdb call, TRBD1, lacks DNA for checking. There are 11 residues in the CDR3. CDR1 and CDR2 (germline): GTSNPN, SVGIG (reference sequence). CDR3 region: CAWMRGREQFF. The complete variable domain, with remaining parts taken from reference TRBV30 and TRBJ2-1, reads SQTIHQWPATLVQPVGSPLSLECTVEGTSNPNLYWYRQAAGRGLQLLFYSVGIGQISSEVPQNLSASRPQDRQFILSSKKLLLSDSGFYLCAWMRGREQFFGPGTRLTVL.

This sequence joins TRBV20-1 and TRBJ2-2; TCRdb names TRBD1, which stays unverified in the absence of DNA. CDR1 and CDR2 from the germline V gene are DFQATT and SNEGSKA (reference sequence). CDR3 size: 16 residues. CDR3 residues: CSASPGPPLNTGELFF.

The CDR3 is CASSRKTGVASYNSPLHF. V gene TRBV6-1 combines with J gene TRBJ1-6; TCRdb outputs TRBD1, but without DNA this stays unchecked. The CDR3 is made up of 18 amino acids. The germline V gene has CDR1 MNHNS and CDR2 SASEGT.

The rearrangement joins TRBV10-3 to TRBJ2-5; TCRdb's assignment of TRBD1 cannot be checked, as there is no DNA. This CDR3 contains 16 residues. The germline V gene has CDR1 ENHRY and CDR2 SYGVKD. The chain's CDR3 is CAISEGDRGRQETQYF.

The chain joins TRBV7-6 to TRBJ2-1; as DNA is missing, the TRBD1 call by TCRdb cannot be tested. This CDR3 region has 17 residues. Germline values: CDR1 SGHVS, CDR2 FNYEAQ. This CDR3 reads CASSSRQGRSAYNEQFF.

The chain employs TRBV27 and TRBJ1-1. This CDR3 contains 14 residues. Per germline, CDR1 MNHEY and CDR2 SMNVEV (reference sequence). The CDR3 sequence is CASSPSWGRAEAFF.

This sequence joins TRBV21-1 and TRBJ2-2; TCRdb calls TRBD1, which cannot be checked without DNA. TRBV21-1 is given as a pseudogene. The CDR3 is 17 residues long. Here the CDR3 reads CASSKEITPKNTGELFF.

The chain couples TRBV5-1 to TRBJ1-5; lacking DNA, the TRBD1 call made by TCRdb goes unchecked. Germline loops: CDR1 SGHRS, CDR2 YFSETQ. The CDR3 contains 16 residues. The CDR3 sequence: CASSYPRAGPNQPQHF.